This T cell receptor beta chain was sequenced in a study of T cell repertoires in aging, cancer and after chemotherapy. Findings and caveats of the study: In each cancer cohort, median generation probability increased across chemotherapy, suggesting thymic output rebounded. In cancer patients, declining TCR diversity with age involved lost richness and lost evenness.

Peripheral blood genomic DNA, not sorted cells or RNA, was the template. CDR1 is SGHDT, CDR2 YYEEEE, per germline. The CDR3 totals 15 residues. The V end was cut by 0 bases, the J end by 1 base, with 7 bases between. On this clonotype itself: The antigen remains unidentified.

Rearranged V-D-J TRB sequences were amplified with a mixed TRB-A/B primer pool. MiXCR, applied by TCRdb to the multiplex PCR reads, yields one record per CDR3 protein. The table includes fewer than 6,000 distinct CDR3 sequences, about 25% detected once. The sequenced material came from blood. The rearrangement uses TRBV5-6 and TRBJ2-2, with no clear D. The clonotype originates from a human donor with a solid tumor. The DNA for the CDR3 is TGTGCCAGCAGCTTGGAACTTAGGAACACCGGGGAGCTGTTTTTT. Encoded protein: CASSLELRNTGELFF.